Below, one T cell receptor (beta chain) is given with its context. No antigen is known for it. This sample was taken from a study of T-cell reconstitution after alpha-beta-depleted transplantation in children. The study's findings and limits: Once a year had passed after transplant, T-cell counts and diversity came mostly from newly produced T cells. Several hundred rapidly expanded clones from non-depleted graft cells reportedly supplied alpha-beta T cells about two months post-transplant.

During its preparation, the TCRbeta library received unique molecular identifiers. TCRdb called the PCR reads again in MiXCR, with one record for every CDR3 protein. The table includes around 490,000 distinct CDR3 sequences, 11% detected once. The clonotype comes from a female patient aged 2 to 10 who had a stem cell transplant for aplastic anemia, so the T cells may come from the graft donor. The source material was PBMCs, mostly from graft donor cells, sampled 180 days after TCRalphabeta/CD19-depleted stem cell transplant.

The CDR3 sequence: CASRQGANYGYTF. CDR3 nucleotide sequence: TGTGCCAGCAGACAGGGGGCTAACTATGGCTACACCTTC. V is TRBV27 and J is TRBJ1-2, with 8 bases aligning to TRBD1. V shed 6 bases and J 0 bases; nucleotides not matched to a gene: 0. Germline CDR1 MNHEY, CDR2 SMNVEV (reference sequence). This CDR3 contains 13 residues.